This T cell receptor beta chain appears in the sequencing data of a study of identical twins. Trimming at V came to 3 bases and at J to 3 bases, leaving 10 bases not matched to a gene. The CDR3 runs 15 residues. Germline lookup yields CDR1 DFQATT and CDR2 SNEGSKA (reference sequence). Each CDR3 protein is one row after TCRdb ran MiXCR on the 5' RACE reads. The sample shows hundreds of thousands of distinct CDR3 sequences, roughly 9.8% of them seen only once. These same records also appear under a second study, on yellow fever vaccine responses in identical twins.

The chain joins TRBV20-1 to TRBJ2-7; 8 bases are shared with TRBD2. Material for sequencing was CD8+ T cells sorted from blood. The receptor was derived from a woman aged 18-35 years in good health. As DNA, the CDR3 is TGCAGTGCTAGGATCCCGACTAGCGCCTTCTACGAGCAGTACTTC. Encoded protein: CSARIPTSAFYEQYF.